A single sample is the source of the 16 T cell receptor beta chains below, sequenced in a study of shared clonotypes between healthy human individuals. Profiled with immunoSEQ multiplex PCR; TCRdb holds only in-frame clones, not every one. The profile shows a few million clones, 85% to 95% of them singletons. Sequenced input: naive CD4+ T cells from PBMCs. Regarding subset: CD45RA+ positively selected. Receptors were obtained from a young man in good health. Some clones in this sample may be carry-over from other donors' samples.

V gene TRBV5-1 combines with J gene TRBJ2-7, with a weak D call TRBD2 (6 bases). V was trimmed by 10 bases and J by 4 bases, leaving 18 bases between them. CDR3 size: 13 residues. CDR1 and CDR2 (germline): SGHRS, YFSETQ. CDR3 DNA sequence: TGCGCCTCCGCAACTAGCAGGGCTTACGAGCAGTACTTC. Residues: CASATSRAYEQYF.

This chain links TRBV23-1 with TRBJ2-1, with 8 bases that match TRBD1. TRBV23-1 is an ORF for which the function is uncertain. V lost 2 bases to trimming and J lost 4 bases; unmatched junction nucleotides: 16. The CDR3 spans 19 residues. CDR3 region: CASSQPRGPPLLLYNEQFF. The CDR3 coding sequence is TGCGCCAGCAGTCAACCCAGGGGGCCCCCCCTATTATTGTACAATGAGCAGTTCTTC.

This chain joins TRBV18 and TRBJ2-3; 8 nucleotides match TRBD2. The CDR3 is 16 amino acids. Germline CDR1 reads KGHSH; CDR2 reads LQKENI. The V gene end was trimmed by 1 base and the J gene end by 0 bases; junction bases not matched to a gene: 3. In nucleotides, the CDR3 is TGTGCCAGCTCACCACAGGGACTAGGAAGCACAGATACGCAGTATTTT. Its translation is CASSPQGLGSTDTQYF.

This chain uses TRBV11-3 with TRBJ2-1; D remains unclear. The V gene lost 0 bases and the J gene lost 4 bases, with 4 bases spanning the gap. Per germline, CDR1 SGHNT and CDR2 YENEEA. CDR3 length: 13 amino acids. The CDR3 spells CASSLDGYNEQFF. In nucleotides, the CDR3 is TGTGCCAGCAGCTTAGATGGGTACAATGAGCAGTTCTTC.

This rearrangement joins TRBV5-4 to TRBJ1-2; D is perhaps TRBD1 (5 bases). Trimming left V 3 bases short and J 5 bases short, with 17 bases between. This CDR3 contains 15 residues. Germline assignment: CDR1 SGHNT and CDR2 YYREEE (reference sequence). DNA for the CDR3: TGTGCCAGCAGCTCTTATACCGGGACGGCTTATGGCTACACCTTC. It specifies CASSSYTGTAYGYTF.

V and J are TRBV5-4 and TRBJ1-1; D call uncertain. Germline V lookup: CDR1 SGHNT, CDR2 YYREEE (reference sequence). The V end lost 3 bases, the J end lost 1 base, and 4 bases lay between the germline ends. This CDR3 spans 12 amino acids. The chain's CDR3 is CASSWRNTEAFF. The CDR3 DNA reads TGTGCCAGCAGCTGGAGGAACACTGAAGCTTTCTTT.

This chain joins TRBV6-1 and TRBJ1-2; D gene ambiguous. With 3 bases removed from V and 3 bases from J, the gap between germline ends came to 14 bases. The CDR3 totals 15 residues. CDR1 and CDR2 from the germline V gene are MNHNS and SASEGT. In DNA form, the CDR3 reads TGTGCCAGCAGTGACGCTCCCGCCAGTTACTATGGCTACACCTTC. It yields the protein CASSDAPASYYGYTF.

V usage is TRBV6-5 and J usage is TRBJ1-1; TRBD1 agrees at 7 bases. Germline V lookup: CDR1 MNHEY, CDR2 SVGAGI. The trim removed 4 bases at V and 4 bases at J, leaving 9 bases unmatched. The CDR3 extends over 15 amino acids. This chain's CDR3 is CASSSRGARATEAFF. CDR3 in DNA: TGTGCCAGCAGTTCCAGGGGGGCTAGAGCCACTGAAGCTTTCTTT.

On this clone itself: This CDR3 is also generated by other DNA sequences in the sample. The chain carries TRBV5-1 and TRBJ1-1, with D possibly TRBD1 on 5 matching bases. Germline V gene data show CDR1 as SGHRS and CDR2 as YFSETQ. This CDR3 is 13 amino acids long. V was clipped by 5 bases and J by 0 bases, with 8 bases between them. DNA for the CDR3: TGCGCCAGCAGAGACAGCATGAACACTGAAGCTTTCTTT. Its translation: CASRDSMNTEAFF. Looking up the rest from reference TRBV5-1 and TRBJ1-1 gives the full variable domain: KAGVTQTPRYLIKTRGQQVTLSCSPISGHRSVSWYQQTPGQGLQFLFEYFSETQRNKGNFPGRFSGRQFSNSRSEMNVSTLELGDSALYLCASRDSMNTEAFFGQGTRLTVV.

This clone was detected a few times. V usage is TRBV27 and J usage is TRBJ1-1; no reliable D call. V was shortened by 1 base and J by 1 base, with 7 bases between the two germline ends. Germline V gene lookup returns CDR1 MNHEY and CDR2 SMNVEV (reference sequence). The CDR3 runs to 14 residues. The CDR3 bases are TGTGCCAGCAGTTTATTGAGGCAGAACACTGAAGCTTTCTTT. Amino acids: CASSLLRQNTEAFF.

This sequence joins TRBV7-3 and TRBJ2-2, with TRBD2 identical over 13 bases. Germline V gene sequence: CDR1 SGHTA, CDR2 FQGTGA. J lost 4 bases, V lost 5 bases, and 7 bases had no gene match. The CDR3 is made up of 17 amino acids. CDR3 residues: CASSGGLAGISTGELFF. The CDR3 nucleotides are TGTGCCAGCAGCGGGGGACTAGCGGGAATTAGCACCGGGGAGCTGTTTTTT.

Notes on this clone: A single base is all that separates this from a far larger clone, so a read error is likely. This chain joins TRBV11-2 and TRBJ2-5, with 9 positions matching TRBD1. V was pared by 4 bases and J by 1 base, with 1 base of the junction left unmatched. Germline CDR1 and CDR2: SGHAT and FQNNGV. The CDR3 has 14 amino acids. CDR3 in DNA: TGTGCCAGCAGCTGGGGACAGGGCCAAGAGACCCAGTACTTC. Translation: CASSWGQGQETQYF. The entire variable domain, with the rest obtained from reference TRBV11-2 and TRBJ2-5, is as follows: EAGVAQSPRYKIIEKRQSVAFWCNPISGHATLYWYQQILGQGPKLLIQFQNNGVVDDSQLPKDRFSAERLKGVDSTLKIQPAKLEDSAVYLCASSWGQGQETQYFGPGTRLLVL.

The chain joins TRBV2 to TRBJ2-1; D unresolved. Germline V gene data show CDR1 as SNHLY and CDR2 as FYNNEI. V lost 8 bases and J 1 base, leaving 9 bases between the germline ends. The CDR3 runs 13 residues. The CDR3 nucleotides are TGTGCCAGCTCTAGACAATCCTACAATGAGCAGTTCTTC. The encoded protein is CASSRQSYNEQFF.

The rearrangement joins TRBV6-5 to TRBJ1-1; perhaps TRBD1 as D (6 bases). Germline CDR1 and CDR2: MNHEY and SVGAGI. The CDR3 has 14 amino acids. V lost 5 bases and J lost 4, with 14 bases in between. CDR3 protein: CASSGQGSRTEAFF. In DNA form, the CDR3 reads TGTGCCAGCAGTGGCCAGGGGTCCCGCACTGAAGCTTTCTTT.

The V and J genes are TRBV7-2 and TRBJ2-7, with 10 bases aligning to TRBD2. With V trimmed by 4 bases and J by 5 bases, 8 bases remained unmatched. The CDR3 has 15 residues. Germline V gene data show CDR1 as SGHTA and CDR2 as FQGNSA. The CDR3 here is CASSSLAGPTNEQYF. Here the CDR3 DNA reads TGTGCCAGCAGCTCACTAGCGGGGCCCACTAACGAGCAGTACTTC.

CDR3 nucleotides: TGTGCCAGCAGCGACTACAGGGGCACTGAAGCTTTCTTT. This translates into CASSDYRGTEAFF. The gene calls are TRBV6-1 and TRBJ1-1; 7 bases line up with TRBD1. Losses at the gene ends were 6 bases for V and 4 bases for J; bases not matched to a gene: 5. This CDR3 region has 13 residues. Germline V gene lookup returns CDR1 MNHNS and CDR2 SASEGT.